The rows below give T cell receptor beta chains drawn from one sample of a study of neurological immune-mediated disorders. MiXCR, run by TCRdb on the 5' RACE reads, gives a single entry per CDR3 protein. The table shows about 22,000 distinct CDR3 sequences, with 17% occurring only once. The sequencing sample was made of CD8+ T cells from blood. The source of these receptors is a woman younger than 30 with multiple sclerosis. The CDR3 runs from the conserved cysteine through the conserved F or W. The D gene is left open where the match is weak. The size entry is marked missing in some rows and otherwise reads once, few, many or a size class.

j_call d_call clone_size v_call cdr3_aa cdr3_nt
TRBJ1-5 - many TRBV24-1 CATSETGVGSNQPQHF TGTGCCACCAGTGAAACGGGCGTTGGTAGCAATCAGCCCCAGCATTTT
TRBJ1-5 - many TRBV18 CASLRDGYNQPQHF TGTGCCAGCTTACGGGACGGTTACAATCAGCCCCAGCATTTT
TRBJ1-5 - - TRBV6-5 CASSYRDNQPQHF TGTGCCAGCAGTTACAGGGACAATCAGCCCCAGCATTTT
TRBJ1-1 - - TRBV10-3 CAIGPTGNTEAFF TGTGCCATCGGGCCGACAGGGAACACTGAAGCTTTCTTT
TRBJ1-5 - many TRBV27 CASSPGPQFNQPQHF TGTGCCAGCAGTCCCGGCCCTCAGTTCAATCAGCCCCAGCATTTT
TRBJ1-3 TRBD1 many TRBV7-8 CASSLWLQGVGNTIYF TGTGCCAGCAGCTTATGGCTTCAGGGGGTTGGAAACACCATATATTTT
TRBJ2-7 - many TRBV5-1 CASARGQYYEQYF TGCGCCAGCGCCCGTGGGCAGTACTACGAGCAGTACTTC
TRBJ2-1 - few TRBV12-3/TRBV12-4 CASSSLEVSYNEQFF TGTGCCAGCAGCTCACTAGAGGTCTCCTACAATGAGCAGTTCTTC
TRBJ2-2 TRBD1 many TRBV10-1 CASSEPTRDRIFNTGELFF TGCGCCAGCAGTGAGCCAACTCGGGACAGAATTTTTAACACCGGGGAGCTGTTTTTT
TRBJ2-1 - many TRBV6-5 CASSWGAVGEQFF TGTGCCAGCAGTTGGGGGGCGGTGGGTGAGCAGTTCTTC
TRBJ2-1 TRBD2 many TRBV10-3 CAISGTSGTPPPNEQFF TGTGCCATCAGTGGGACTAGCGGGACCCCCCCTCCTAATGAGCAGTTCTTC
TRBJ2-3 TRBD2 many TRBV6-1 CASSELAGADTQYF TGTGCCAGCAGTGAACTAGCGGGAGCAGATACGCAGTATTTT
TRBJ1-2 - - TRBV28 CASSLRAGPYYGYTF TGTGCCAGCAGTTTACGGGCGGGGCCCTACTATGGCTACACCTTC
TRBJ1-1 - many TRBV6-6 CASSYSMVADAFF TGTGCCAGCAGTTACAGCATGGTTGCGGACGCTTTCTTT
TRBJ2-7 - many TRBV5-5 CASSLRDGSYEQYF TGTGCCAGCAGCCTACGGGACGGCTCCTACGAGCAGTACTTC
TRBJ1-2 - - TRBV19 CASSIDWRKPYGYTF TGTGCCAGTAGTATAGATTGGAGGAAACCCTATGGCTACACCTTC
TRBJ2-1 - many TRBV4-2 CASSPKSPVLGGSYNEQFF TGTGCCAGCAGCCCAAAATCACCCGTTTTAGGGGGCTCCTACAATGAGCAGTTCTTC
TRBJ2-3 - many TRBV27 CASSFSPEKVDTQYF TGTGCCAGCAGTTTTTCGCCCGAAAAGGTGGATACGCAGTATTTT
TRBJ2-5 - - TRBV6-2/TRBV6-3 CASSYPRLGATLETQYF TGTGCCAGCAGTTACCCCAGATTGGGGGCGACTTTAGAGACCCAGTACTTC
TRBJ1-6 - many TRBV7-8 CASRQLRDHNSPLHF TGTGCCAGCAGGCAACTCCGGGACCATAATTCACCCCTCCACTTT
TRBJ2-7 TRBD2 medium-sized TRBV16 CASSQGMVAGEQYF TGTGCCAGCAGCCAAGGGATGGTAGCGGGCGAGCAGTACTTC
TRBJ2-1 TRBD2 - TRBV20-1 CSSISTSGRSNEQFF TGCAGCTCGATTTCCACTAGCGGGAGAAGCAATGAGCAGTTCTTC
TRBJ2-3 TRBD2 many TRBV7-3 CASSSGGAPVDTQYF TGTGCCAGCAGCTCGGGGGGGGCACCAGTTGATACGCAGTATTTT
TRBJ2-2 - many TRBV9 CASSVSRDHSHTGELFF TGTGCCAGCAGCGTGTCGAGGGACCACAGTCACACCGGGGAGCTGTTTTTT
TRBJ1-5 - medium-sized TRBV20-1 CSALEPGTDQPQHF TGCAGTGCCCTCGAGCCCGGGACGGACCAGCCCCAGCATTTT
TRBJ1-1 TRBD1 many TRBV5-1 CASRLGDSLNTEAFF TGCGCCAGCAGGTTGGGGGACAGCCTGAACACTGAAGCTTTCTTT
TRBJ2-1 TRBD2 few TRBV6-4 CASSHSGGSYNEQFF TGTGCCAGCAGTCATTCGGGGGGATCCTACAATGAGCAGTTCTTC
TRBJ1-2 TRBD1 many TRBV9 CASSQTNQLPGQFHYGYTF TGTGCCAGCAGCCAGACGAACCAACTACCGGGACAGTTTCACTATGGCTACACCTTC
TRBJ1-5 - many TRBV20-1 CSADRIGTKVYSNQPQHF TGCAGTGCGGACCGAATTGGGACCAAAGTTTATAGCAATCAGCCCCAGCATTTT
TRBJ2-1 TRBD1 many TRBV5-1 CASVDRVNNNEQFF TGCGCCAGCGTCGACAGGGTTAACAACAATGAGCAGTTCTTC
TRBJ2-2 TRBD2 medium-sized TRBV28 CASSSPGRSGELFF TGTGCCAGCAGTTCCCCCGGGAGGAGCGGGGAGCTGTTTTTT
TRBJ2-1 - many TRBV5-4 CASTPGRVLNEQFF TGTGCCAGCACCCCGGGCAGGGTTTTAAATGAGCAGTTCTTC
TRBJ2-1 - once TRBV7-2 CASSFSGRVDNEQFF TGTGCCAGCAGCTTCTCTGGCAGGGTGGACAATGAGCAGTTCTTC
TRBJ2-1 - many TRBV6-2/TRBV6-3 CASSYTLTGSNEQFF TGTGCCAGCAGTTACACCCTAACAGGATCCAATGAGCAGTTCTTC
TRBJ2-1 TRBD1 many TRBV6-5 CASSYRGGPNNEQFF TGTGCCAGCAGTTACCGAGGGGGCCCCAACAATGAGCAGTTCTTC
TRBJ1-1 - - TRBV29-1 CSVGMARDTEAFF TGCAGCGTTGGCATGGCCAGGGACACTGAAGCTTTCTTT
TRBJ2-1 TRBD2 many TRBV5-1 CASSPWSRGSINEQFF TGCGCCAGCAGCCCGTGGTCACGCGGGAGTATCAATGAGCAGTTCTTC
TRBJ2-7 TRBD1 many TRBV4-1 CASSSGQGPSYEQYF TGCGCCAGCAGCTCGGGACAGGGGCCCTCCTACGAGCAGTACTTC
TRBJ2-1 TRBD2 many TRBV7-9 CASSQGTSDEQFF TGTGCCAGCAGCCAAGGGACTAGCGACGAGCAGTTCTTC
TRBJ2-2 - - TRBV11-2 CASSFRTATGELFF TGTGCCAGCAGCTTCCGGACTGCTACCGGGGAGCTGTTTTTT
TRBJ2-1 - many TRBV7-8 CASSGKLGSFNEQFF TGTGCCAGCAGCGGCAAGCTAGGGTCGTTCAATGAGCAGTTCTTC